The 21 T cell receptor beta chains given below trace back to one sample, sequenced in a study of CD8 T cells in Susac syndrome. The RNA input was about 0.45 to 1 ug, and it was reverse transcribed with random hexamers. TCRdb re-called the immunoSEQ multiplex PCR reads with MiXCR, one entry per CDR3 protein. Here the sample spans 330,000 or so distinct CDR3 sequences, 65% to 90% being singletons. The sequenced sample was CD8+ T cells from PBMCs. The receptors were sampled from a human donor with multiple sclerosis.

The chain carries TRBV29-1 and TRBJ1-2, with a tentative D call TRBD1 (6 bases). This CDR3 is built from 14 residues. Per the germline V gene, CDR1 is SQVTM and CDR2 is ANQGSEA. The ends were cut back, 6 bases at V and 4 bases at J, with 18 bases in the middle. The CDR3 here is CSVGGPRAPYGYTF. The CDR3 DNA reads TGCAGCGTGGGGGGCCCGCGGGCTCCCTATGGCTACACCTTC.

J is TRBJ1-1 and V is TRBV7-9, with TRBD1 as a possible D gene (5 bases). CDR1 is SEHNR, CDR2 FQNEAQ, per germline (reference sequence). Deletions cut 5 bases from V and 4 bases from J, with 17 bases between. The CDR3 contains 15 residues. The DNA for the CDR3 is TGTGCCAGCAGCCCCCTTGGGCAGGGAGGCACTGAAGCTTTCTTT. Translation: CASSPLGQGGTEAFF.

This sequence joins TRBV7-9 and TRBJ1-2, with TRBD1 matching over 7 bases. The CDR3 is 12 residues long. V gave up 5 bases and J gave up 10 bases; unmatched junction bases: 7. The germline CDR1 and CDR2 sequences are SEHNR and FQNEAQ (reference sequence). The chain's CDR3 is CASSPDRVHYTF. DNA of the CDR3: TGTGCCAGCAGCCCCGACAGGGTTCACTACACCTTC.

This clonotype is a singleton in its sample. The chain uses TRBV4-1 and TRBJ2-2; no firm D call. Germline-derived CDR1 and CDR2 are MGHRA and YSYEKL. Trimming stripped 4 bases from V and 0 bases from J, with 9 bases between. The CDR3 contains 15 residues. CDR3 in amino acids: CASSRGSTNTGELFF. Written as DNA, the CDR3 is TGCGCCAGCAGCCGGGGTAGCACGAACACCGGGGAGCTGTTTTTT.

The chain couples TRBV27 to TRBJ2-7; D is unclear. Trimming pared 3 bases from V and 5 bases from J, leaving 14 bases between. CDR3 length equals 14 residues. Germline CDR1 is MNHEY and CDR2 is SMNVEV (reference sequence). CDR3 sequence: CASSFEESLDEQYF. The CDR3 region has the DNA TGTGCCAGCAGTTTCGAGGAGAGTCTCGACGAGCAGTACTTC.

The sample holds one count of this clonotype. This chain uses TRBV7-8 with TRBJ2-2; D gene unclear. V gave up 8 bases and J gave up 1 base, with 14 bases separating them. This CDR3 is 15 amino acids long. The germline gives CDR1 SGHVS, CDR2 FQNEAQ. This chain's CDR3 is CASGLAEGNTGELFF. Here the CDR3 DNA reads TGTGCCAGCGGTCTCGCGGAAGGGAACACCGGGGAGCTGTTTTTT.

This chain uses TRBV12-3 or TRBV12-4 with TRBJ1-1; D gene uncertain. The CDR3 is made up of 14 amino acids. V shed 2 bases and J shed 6 bases, with 13 bases lying between them. In DNA, the CDR3 is TGTGCCAGCAGTTTAAAAATGAGTCACGCTGAAGCTTTCTTT. Translated, it gives CASSLKMSHAEAFF.

The chain has TRBV12-3 or TRBV12-4 and TRBJ2-7; D is uncertain. V lost 4 bases and J 0 bases, leaving 13 bases between the germline ends. This CDR3 contains 15 residues. The chain's CDR3 is CASSSLPDFSYEQYF. The CDR3 DNA reads as TGTGCCAGCAGTTCCCTACCTGATTTCTCCTACGAGCAGTACTTC.

The chain has TRBV28 and TRBJ2-5, with 8 bases that match TRBD2. This CDR3 is built from 14 residues. The ends lost 2 bases at V and 7 bases at J; junction bases unmatched: 6. Germline V lookup: CDR1 MDHEN, CDR2 SYDVKM. The CDR3 coding sequence is TGTGCCAGCAGTTTAACGGGAGGGCCGGGGACCCAGTACTTC. It codes for CASSLTGGPGTQYF.

V and J are TRBV27 and TRBJ2-7; D call uncertain. Germline V lookup: CDR1 MNHEY, CDR2 SMNVEV (reference sequence). V gave up 6 bases and J gave up 2 bases, with 8 bases separating them. The length of the CDR3 is 12 residues. The CDR3 coding sequence is TGTGCCAGCAGCGGTAGCCCCTACGAGCAGTACTTC. Protein product: CASSGSPYEQYF.

CDR3 DNA: TGTGCCAGCAGTTACTCGATAGGAGCGAAAGGCCCCTACAATGAGCAGTTCTTC. This translates into CASSYSIGAKGPYNEQFF. The chain is built from TRBV6-5 and TRBJ2-1; D not resolved. Germline-derived CDR1 and CDR2 are MNHEY and SVGAGI. The CDR3 loop spans 18 amino acids. The V and J ends lost 0 bases and 2 bases respectively, with 17 bases between them.

The chain has TRBV21-1 and TRBJ1-1. TRBV21-1 is marked as a pseudogene. This CDR3 has 15 residues. In DNA form, the CDR3 reads TGTGCCAGCAGCATGGGGGGGGAGGGAGACACTGAAGCTTTCTTT. Its protein is CASSMGGEGDTEAFF.

The DNA of the CDR3 is TGTGCCAGCAGTTTAGGCCTAGCGGGAGAGAATGAGCAGTTCTTC. Amino acids: CASSLGLAGENEQFF. This chain uses TRBV28 with TRBJ2-1; TRBD2 matches at 10 bases. Trimming at V came to 2 bases and at J to 7 bases, leaving 5 bases not matched to a gene. CDR1 is MDHEN, CDR2 SYDVKM, per germline. The CDR3 totals 15 residues.

This CDR3 is CATSDFRDREQETQYF. The CDR3 nucleotides read TGTGCCACCAGTGATTTCCGGGACAGGGAACAAGAGACCCAGTACTTC. This sequence joins TRBV24-1 and TRBJ2-5; 9 bases fit TRBD1. Germline assignment: CDR1 KGHDR and CDR2 SFDVKD. V shed 1 base, J shed 2 bases, and the junction held 4 bases outside the gene matches. The CDR3 is 16 amino acids.

The chain is built from TRBV19 and TRBJ2-1, with D possibly TRBD2 on 6 matching bases. Trimming cost V 3 bases and J 6 bases, with 18 bases left between them. Germline V gene sequence: CDR1 LNHDA, CDR2 SQIVND (reference sequence). The CDR3 is 16 amino acids. DNA for the CDR3: TGTGCCAGTAGTATTATCGCGGGACCGGGAAGCAATGAGCAGTTCTTC. This codes for CASSIIAGPGSNEQFF.

The chain joins TRBV20-1 to TRBJ2-1; D not resolved. The CDR3 length is 14 residues. V lost 4 bases, J lost 6 bases, and 16 bases lay in between. Germline CDR1 reads DFQATT; CDR2 reads SNEGSKA (reference sequence). The CDR3 sequence is CSAMSWPQLNEQFF. The CDR3 DNA reads as TGCAGTGCTATGTCGTGGCCACAACTCAATGAGCAGTTCTTC.

J is TRBJ2-3 and V is TRBV7-3; TRBD2 matches 7 bases. The ends lost 3 bases at V and 0 bases at J; junction bases unmatched: 9. The CDR3 loop spans 17 amino acids. Germline V gene sequence: CDR1 SGHTA, CDR2 FQGTGA. As DNA, the CDR3 is TGTGCCAGCAGCTTTGGGAGAGGGAGGGCTAGCACAGATACGCAGTATTTT. Translating gives CASSFGRGRASTDTQYF.

CDR3 residues: CSAGGLIFSGDTQYF. CDR3 DNA sequence: TGCAGTGCTGGGGGACTAATCTTTTCTGGCGATACGCAGTATTTT. The V call is TRBV20-1, the J call TRBJ2-3, with 7 bases lining up with TRBD2. CDR1 is DFQATT and CDR2 is SNEGSKA in the germline V gene (reference sequence). This CDR3 spans 15 amino acids. The J segment lost 6 bases and the V segment lost 5 bases, leaving 14 bases of the junction unmatched.

The V gene is TRBV4-3, the J gene TRBJ2-1, with D possibly TRBD2 on 6 matching bases. Germline V gene sequence: CDR1 LGHNA, CDR2 YSLEER. V was shortened by 1 base and J by 3 bases, with 10 bases between the two germline ends. The CDR3 sequence is 15 residues long. This chain's CDR3 is CASSQVPGVYNEQFF. The CDR3, as DNA: TGCGCCAGCAGCCAAGTCCCGGGAGTCTACAATGAGCAGTTCTTC.

This clonotype was detected once. V usage is TRBV4-3 and J usage is TRBJ2-2; no definite D call. V lost 0 bases, J lost 5 bases, and 13 bases lay in between. Germline assignment: CDR1 LGHNA and CDR2 YSLEER. CDR3 length equals 16 residues. The CDR3 is CASSQEEVAPTGELFF. The CDR3 DNA is TGCGCCAGCAGCCAAGAAGAGGTAGCTCCTACCGGGGAGCTGTTTTTT.

The chain recombines TRBV2 with TRBJ2-7, with D possibly called TRBD1 or TRBD2 (5 bases each). The CDR3 is 15 residues long. CDR1 SNHLY and CDR2 FYNNEI come from the germline V gene. The V end lost 2 bases, the J end lost 7 bases, and 18 bases lay between the germline ends. The CDR3 region is CASSESAFLRGEQYF. The CDR3 region has the DNA TGTGCCAGCAGTGAAAGTGCTTTCTTGAGGGGTGAGCAGTACTTC.